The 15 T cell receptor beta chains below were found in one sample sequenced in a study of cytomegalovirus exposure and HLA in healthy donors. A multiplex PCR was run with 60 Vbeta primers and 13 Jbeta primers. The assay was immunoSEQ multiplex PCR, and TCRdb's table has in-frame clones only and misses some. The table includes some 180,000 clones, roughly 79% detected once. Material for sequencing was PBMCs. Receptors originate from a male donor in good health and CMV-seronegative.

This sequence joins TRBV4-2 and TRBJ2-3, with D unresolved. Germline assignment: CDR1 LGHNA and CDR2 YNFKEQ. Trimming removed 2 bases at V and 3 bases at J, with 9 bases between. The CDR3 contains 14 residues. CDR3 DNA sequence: TGTGCCAGCAGCCAAATCGAGAGAACAGATACGCAGTATTTT. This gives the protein CASSQIERTDTQYF.

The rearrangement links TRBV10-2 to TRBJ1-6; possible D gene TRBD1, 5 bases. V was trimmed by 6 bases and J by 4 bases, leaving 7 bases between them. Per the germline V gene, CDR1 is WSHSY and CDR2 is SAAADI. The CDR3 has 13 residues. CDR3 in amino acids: CASRAGYNSPLHF. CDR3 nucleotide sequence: TGCGCCAGCAGAGCAGGGTATAATTCACCCCTCCACTTT.

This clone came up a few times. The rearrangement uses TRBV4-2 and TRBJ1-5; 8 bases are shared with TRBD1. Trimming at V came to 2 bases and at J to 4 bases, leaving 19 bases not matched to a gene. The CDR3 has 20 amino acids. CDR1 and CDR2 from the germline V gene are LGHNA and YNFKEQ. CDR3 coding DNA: TGTGCCAGCAGCCAAATAACTCACAGGGGGAAACGGGGTTCAAATCAGCCCCAGCATTTT. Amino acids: CASSQITHRGKRGSNQPQHF.

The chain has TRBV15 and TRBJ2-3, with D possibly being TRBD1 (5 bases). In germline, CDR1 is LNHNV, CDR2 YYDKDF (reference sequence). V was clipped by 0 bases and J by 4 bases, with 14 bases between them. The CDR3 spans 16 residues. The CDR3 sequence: CATSRDLGAGPDTQYF. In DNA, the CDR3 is TGTGCCACCAGCAGAGATTTAGGGGCCGGTCCAGATACGCAGTATTTT.

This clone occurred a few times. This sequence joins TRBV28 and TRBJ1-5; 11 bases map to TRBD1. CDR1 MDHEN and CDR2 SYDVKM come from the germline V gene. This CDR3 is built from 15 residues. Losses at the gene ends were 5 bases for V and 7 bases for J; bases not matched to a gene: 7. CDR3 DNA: TGTGCCAGCAGTCGATCTGGGACAGGGGGGCAGCCCCAGCATTTT. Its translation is CASSRSGTGGQPQHF.

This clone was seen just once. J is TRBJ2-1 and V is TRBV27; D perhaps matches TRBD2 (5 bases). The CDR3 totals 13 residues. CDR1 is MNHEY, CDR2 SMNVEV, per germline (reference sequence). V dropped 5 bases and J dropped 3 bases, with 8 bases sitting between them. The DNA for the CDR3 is TGTGCCAGCAGTCAAACTAGCTACAATGAGCAGTTCTTC. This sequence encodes CASSQTSYNEQFF.

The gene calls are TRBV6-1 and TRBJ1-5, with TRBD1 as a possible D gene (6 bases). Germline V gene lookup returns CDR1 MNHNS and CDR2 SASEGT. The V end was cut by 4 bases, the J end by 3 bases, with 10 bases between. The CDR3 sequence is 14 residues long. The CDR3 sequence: CASSVTGPNQPQHF. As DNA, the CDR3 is TGTGCCAGCAGTGTAACAGGGCCCAATCAGCCCCAGCATTTT.

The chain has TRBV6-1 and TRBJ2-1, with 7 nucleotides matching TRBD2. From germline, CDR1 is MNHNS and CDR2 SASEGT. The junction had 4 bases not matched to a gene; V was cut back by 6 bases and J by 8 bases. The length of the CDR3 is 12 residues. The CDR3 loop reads CASRDAGDEQFF. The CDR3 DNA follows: TGTGCCAGCAGAGACGCGGGGGATGAGCAGTTCTTC.

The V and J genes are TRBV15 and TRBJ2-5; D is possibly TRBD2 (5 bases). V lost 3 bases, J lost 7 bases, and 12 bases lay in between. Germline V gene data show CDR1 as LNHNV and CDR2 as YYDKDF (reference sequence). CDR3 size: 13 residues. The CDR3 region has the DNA TGTGCCACCAGCAGTGGGATTGAGGGGACCCAGTACTTC. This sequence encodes CATSSGIEGTQYF.

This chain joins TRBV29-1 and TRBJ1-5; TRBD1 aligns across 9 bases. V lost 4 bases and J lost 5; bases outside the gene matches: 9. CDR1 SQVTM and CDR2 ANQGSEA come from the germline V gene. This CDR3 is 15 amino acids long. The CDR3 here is CSVATGGGIDQPQHF. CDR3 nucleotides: TGCAGCGTTGCCACAGGGGGCGGTATAGATCAGCCCCAGCATTTT.

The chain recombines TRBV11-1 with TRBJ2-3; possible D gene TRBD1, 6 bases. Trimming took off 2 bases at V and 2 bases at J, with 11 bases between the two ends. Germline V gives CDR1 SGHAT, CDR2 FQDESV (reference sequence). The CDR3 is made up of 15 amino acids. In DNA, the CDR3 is TGTGCCAGCAGCTTACAGGGGACCCACACAGATACGCAGTATTTT. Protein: CASSLQGTHTDTQYF.

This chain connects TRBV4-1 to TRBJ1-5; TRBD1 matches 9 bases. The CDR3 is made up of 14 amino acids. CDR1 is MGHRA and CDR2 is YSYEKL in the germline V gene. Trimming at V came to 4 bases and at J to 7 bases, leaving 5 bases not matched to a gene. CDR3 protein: CASSPDRGWQPQHF. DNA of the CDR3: TGCGCCAGCAGCCCGGACAGGGGATGGCAGCCCCAGCATTTT.

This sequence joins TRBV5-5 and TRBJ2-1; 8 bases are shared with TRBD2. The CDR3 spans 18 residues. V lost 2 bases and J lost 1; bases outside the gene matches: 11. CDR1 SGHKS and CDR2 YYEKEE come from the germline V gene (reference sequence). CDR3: CASSFGHQAGVSYNEQFF. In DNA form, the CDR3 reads TGTGCCAGCAGCTTCGGACACCAAGCGGGAGTATCCTACAATGAGCAGTTCTTC.

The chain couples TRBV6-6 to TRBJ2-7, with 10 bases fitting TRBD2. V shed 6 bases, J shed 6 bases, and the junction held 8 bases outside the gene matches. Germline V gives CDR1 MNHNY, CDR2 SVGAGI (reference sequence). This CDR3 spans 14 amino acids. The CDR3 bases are TGTGCCAGCAGCGGGGGACTAGCGTTAGGCGAGCAGTACTTC. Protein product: CASSGGLALGEQYF.

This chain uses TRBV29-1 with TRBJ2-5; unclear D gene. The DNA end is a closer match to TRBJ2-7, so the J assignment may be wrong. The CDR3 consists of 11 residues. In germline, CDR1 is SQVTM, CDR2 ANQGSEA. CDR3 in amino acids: CSVVSRYEQYF. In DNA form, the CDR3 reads TGCAGCGTTGTGTCTAGGTACGAGCAGTACTTC.